The 25 T cell receptor beta chains below all came from one sample that was sequenced in a study of blood T cell repertoires in COVID-19. Data came from immunoSEQ multiplex PCR; TCRdb stores just in-frame clones and leaves some out. Among 200,000 or so clones listed, about 80% were seen once. The sequencing input was PBMCs or T cells enriched from blood (not recorded which). All receptors derive from a woman aged 40-49 years with acute COVID-19.

The count of this clone is one. J is TRBJ1-5 and V is TRBV7-9; D remains unclear. CDR3 length equals 14 residues. The germline V gene encodes CDR1 SEHNR and CDR2 FQNEAQ (reference sequence). V lost 5 bases to trimming and J lost 0 bases, with 8 bases between them. The CDR3 loop is CASSPAASNQPQHF. CDR3 DNA sequence: TGTGCCAGCAGCCCCGCGGCTAGCAATCAGCCCCAGCATTTT. The whole variable domain, filled in from reference TRBV7-9 and TRBJ1-5, reads DTGVSQNPRHKITKRGQNVTFRCDPISEHNRLYWYRQTLGQGPEFLTYFQNEAQLEKSRLLSDRFSAERPKGSFSTLEIQRTEQGDSAMYLCASSPAASNQPQHFGDGTRLSIL.

The V and J genes are TRBV19 and TRBJ1-4; maybe TRBD1 (5 bases). CDR3 size: 13 residues. Germline-derived CDR1 and CDR2 are LNHDA and SQIVND (reference sequence). V lost 7 bases and J 7 bases, leaving 13 bases between the germline ends. The CDR3 DNA sequence: TGTGCCAGTAAAGTTCAGGGCAGTGAAAAACTGTTTTTT. It yields the protein CASKVQGSEKLFF. Variable domain in full (rest from reference TRBV19 and TRBJ1-4): DGGITQSPKYLFRKEGQNVTLSCEQNLNHDAMYWYRQDPGQGLRLIYYSQIVNDFQKGDIAEGYSVSREKKESFPLTVTSAQKNPTAFYLCASKVQGSEKLFFGSGTQLSVL.

The chain has TRBV10-2 and TRBJ2-5; 9 bases are a match to TRBD2. This CDR3 has 15 amino acids. V lost 4 bases to trimming and J lost 4 bases; unmatched junction nucleotides: 7. CDR1 and CDR2 from the germline V gene are WSHSY and SAAADI. The CDR3 DNA reads as TGCGCCAGCAGTGTTGGGCGGGGGGGCTTAGAGACCCAGTACTTC. Encoded protein: CASSVGRGGLETQYF.

The chain employs TRBV5-4 and TRBJ1-2, with D maybe TRBD1 (6 bases). Germline V gene data show CDR1 as SGHNT and CDR2 as YYREEE (reference sequence). The V end was cut by 2 bases, the J end by 2 bases, with 7 bases between. The length of the CDR3 is 13 residues. CDR3 DNA sequence: TGTGCCAGCAGCTTTACAGGGAACTATGGCTACACCTTC. Amino acid sequence: CASSFTGNYGYTF.

This clone was recorded a few times. This rearrangement joins TRBV5-1 to TRBJ2-7; 8 bases map to TRBD1. The CDR3 is 14 residues long. CDR1 is SGHRS and CDR2 is YFSETQ in the germline V gene. V shed 4 bases, J shed 3 bases, and the junction held 6 bases outside the gene matches. For the CDR3, the DNA is TGCGCCAGCAGCCCGGGACAGGCACTCTACGAGCAGTACTTC. It is translated as CASSPGQALYEQYF.

The V and J genes are TRBV29-1 and TRBJ1-1; TRBD1 matches 7 bases. Trimming cost V 6 bases and J 4 bases; bases outside gene matches: 2. This CDR3 comprises 11 residues. CDR1 and CDR2 from the germline V gene are SQVTM and ANQGSEA. CDR3 DNA sequence: TGCAGCGTCAACAGGGGCACTGAAGCTTTCTTT. Translation: CSVNRGTEAFF.

The V and J genes are TRBV2 and TRBJ2-7, with 9 bases fitting TRBD1. Germline CDR1 SNHLY, CDR2 FYNNEI. CDR3 length: 19 residues. Trimming at V came to 1 base and at J to 7 bases, leaving 20 bases not matched to a gene. Written as DNA, the CDR3 is TGTGCCAGCAGTGAAGGGTTCTCGGGACAGGGCACCCCTCTGGGTGAGCAGTACTTC. This gives the protein CASSEGFSGQGTPLGEQYF.

This clone was recorded only once. The chain joins TRBV7-9 to TRBJ2-7; a possible D gene is TRBD2 (7 bases). CDR3 length: 16 amino acids. The germline V gene has CDR1 SEHNR and CDR2 FQNEAQ (reference sequence). Between the trimmed V and J ends, which lost 5 bases and 5 bases, there was a span of 22 bases. CDR3 sequence: CASSRGRGESINEQYF. The CDR3 nucleotides read TGTGCCAGCAGCCGTGGGAGGGGGGAATCGATTAACGAGCAGTACTTC.

The CDR3 protein is CASHRAPGNTIYF. DNA of the CDR3: TGTGCCAGCCACAGGGCCCCTGGAAACACCATATATTTT. The V gene is TRBV2, the J gene TRBJ1-3; tentative D call: TRBD1 (6 bases). Trimming removed 8 bases from V and 2 bases from J, with 10 bases in between. Germline V lookup: CDR1 SNHLY, CDR2 FYNNEI. The CDR3 is 13 residues long.

The chain is built from TRBV18 and TRBJ2-3; 8 bases are a match to TRBD1. Germline V gene sequence: CDR1 KGHSH, CDR2 LQKENI. The J segment lost 0 bases and the V segment lost 3 bases, leaving 11 bases of the junction unmatched. This CDR3 is built from 18 residues. The CDR3 region has the DNA TGTGCCAGCTCACCTTTAGGACAGGGAAGGTTGAGCACAGATACGCAGTATTTT. Translation: CASSPLGQGRLSTDTQYF.

This clone was picked up one time. The J gene is TRBJ1-1, the V gene TRBV7-6; D perhaps matches TRBD1 (5 bases). V lost 5 bases, J lost 2 bases, and 15 bases lay in between. The germline V gene has CDR1 SGHVS and CDR2 FNYEAQ. The CDR3 totals 15 residues. The CDR3 DNA reads as TGTGCCAGCAGCGACAGCGTAAGGGGTAACACTGAAGCTTTCTTT. The encoded protein is CASSDSVRGNTEAFF.

The genes are TRBV6-6 and TRBJ1-5; 8 bases align to TRBD1. J gave up 2 bases and V 5 bases, and 2 bases lay outside the gene matches. The CDR3 loop spans 14 amino acids. Germline CDR1 reads MNHNY; CDR2 reads SVGAGI (reference sequence). CDR3 amino acids: CASSDRGGNQPQHF. CDR3 DNA: TGTGCCAGCAGTGACAGGGGTGGCAATCAGCCCCAGCATTTT.

This chain links TRBV5-1 with TRBJ2-3; D unclear. CDR1 is SGHRS, CDR2 YFSETQ, per germline. V lost 0 bases and J 8 bases, leaving 7 bases between the germline ends. The CDR3 contains 12 residues. Here the CDR3 DNA reads TGCGCCAGCAGCTTGGACGGTGGTACGCAGTATTTT. It codes for CASSLDGGTQYF.

The chain links TRBV28 to TRBJ1-1; the match to TRBD1 covers 7 bases. The CDR3 sequence is 14 residues long. Germline CDR1 MDHEN, CDR2 SYDVKM. V dropped 6 bases and J dropped 0; count of bases not matched to a gene: 4. The CDR3 DNA reads TGTGCCAGCAGGGGGGGACAGTTGAACACTGAAGCTTTCTTT. Translated: CASRGGQLNTEAFF.

The chain couples TRBV27 to TRBJ2-3; 7 bases are a match to TRBD2. CDR3 size: 15 residues. CDR1 and CDR2 from the germline V gene are MNHEY and SMNVEV (reference sequence). V shed 4 bases and J 7 bases; nucleotides not matched to a gene: 11. The CDR3 region is CASSSPAGMLYTQYF. In DNA, the CDR3 is TGTGCCAGCAGTTCGCCAGCGGGAATGTTATATACGCAGTATTTT.

The V call is TRBV7-8, the J call TRBJ1-2; a weak D match, TRBD1 (6 bases). The length of the CDR3 is 15 residues. Looked up from germline, CDR1 is SGHVS and CDR2 is FQNEAQ. V shed 0 bases and J shed 5 bases, with 13 bases lying between them. The CDR3 DNA reads as TGTGCCAGCAGCTTAGCGTCCGGGACACAGTATGGCTACACCTTC. This codes for CASSLASGTQYGYTF.

This chain uses TRBV19 with TRBJ1-5; a possible D gene is TRBD1 (6 bases). The CDR3 consists of 16 residues. CDR1 is LNHDA, CDR2 SQIVND, per germline (reference sequence). The V gene lost 4 bases and the J gene lost 1 base, with 14 bases spanning the gap. The CDR3 DNA follows: TGTGCCAGTAGTACTATTCTCCAGGGGAGCAATCAGCCCCAGCATTTT. It is translated as CASSTILQGSNQPQHF.

V and J are TRBV6-6 and TRBJ1-5; possible D gene TRBD1, 6 bases. The CDR3 sequence is 13 residues long. Trimming took 10 bases from V and 7 from J, leaving 17 bases between them. In germline, CDR1 is MNHNY, CDR2 SVGAGI (reference sequence). Here the CDR3 reads CATSRGGGQPQHF. DNA for the CDR3: TGTGCCACCTCCCGGGGGGGCGGGCAGCCCCAGCATTTT.

The chain employs TRBV9 and TRBJ2-7; the match to TRBD1 covers 10 bases. Germline-derived CDR1 and CDR2 are SGDLS and YYNGEE. CDR3 length: 14 residues. Unmatched junction bases numbered 3, after V lost 2 bases and J lost 4 bases. CDR3 DNA: TGTGCCAGCAGCGTCGGGACAGGGGTGTACGAGCAGTACTTC. This codes for CASSVGTGVYEQYF.

V usage is TRBV5-6 and J usage is TRBJ1-4; the match to TRBD1 covers 12 bases. J was trimmed by 10 bases and V by 3 bases; bases with no gene match: 7. This CDR3 spans 15 amino acids. From germline, CDR1 is SGHDT and CDR2 YYEEEE. The CDR3: CASSWGQGAGGKLFF. In DNA form, the CDR3 reads TGTGCCAGCAGCTGGGGACAGGGGGCAGGTGGAAAACTGTTTTTT.

The CDR3 reads CASSQTSGGSQPQHF. The CDR3 coding sequence is TGTGCCAGCAGCCAGACGTCGGGGGGCAGTCAGCCCCAGCATTTT. The chain has TRBV4-2 and TRBJ1-5, with TRBD1 as a possible D gene (6 bases). V dropped 3 bases and J dropped 6 bases, with 15 bases sitting between them. The germline V gene encodes CDR1 LGHNA and CDR2 YNFKEQ. This CDR3 is built from 15 residues.

This sequence joins TRBV7-9 and TRBJ1-1; 11 bases map to TRBD1. The CDR3 runs 18 residues. Germline CDR1 is SEHNR and CDR2 is FQNEAQ (reference sequence). The trim removed 6 bases at V and 1 base at J, leaving 13 bases unmatched. The CDR3 sequence: CASRFTGTGGEGNTEAFF. In DNA form, the CDR3 reads TGTGCCAGCAGGTTCACCGGGACAGGGGGAGAAGGGAACACTGAAGCTTTCTTT.

V gene TRBV9 combines with J gene TRBJ1-1; D unclear. The CDR3 is 14 residues long. Germline V gives CDR1 SGDLS, CDR2 YYNGEE. Trimming left V 0 bases short and J 4 bases short, with 10 bases between. CDR3 nucleotides: TGTGCCAGCAGCGTAGGAGGGCGCGGCACTGAAGCTTTCTTT. Its protein is CASSVGGRGTEAFF.

The chain carries TRBV27 and TRBJ2-7, with 10 bases matching TRBD1. Germline V gene sequence: CDR1 MNHEY, CDR2 SMNVEV (reference sequence). V was pared by 6 bases and J by 2 bases, with 10 bases of the junction left unmatched. The CDR3 has 16 residues. CDR3 in amino acids: CASSFLSGQGPYEQYF. CDR3 in DNA: TGTGCCAGCAGCTTTTTGTCGGGACAGGGGCCCTACGAGCAGTACTTC.

This rearrangement joins TRBV4-1 to TRBJ1-4; the D gene is possibly TRBD1 (5 bases). CDR1 is MGHRA and CDR2 is YSYEKL in the germline V gene. V was clipped by 0 bases and J by 8 bases, with 13 bases between them. CDR3 length: 15 residues. CDR3 loop: CASSQEPGPREKLFF. The CDR3 DNA reads as TGCGCCAGCAGCCAAGAACCAGGGCCGAGAGAAAAACTGTTTTTT.